This TCR beta chain was recorded in a study of cytomegalovirus exposure and HLA in healthy donors. At the level of the study: Earlier results showed roughly 110 million unique TCR beta sequences derived from approximately 170 million T cells. The study's findings and limits: Information on immune exposure was restricted to one variable (CMV serostatus). By HLA locus, TCR association rates varied in a later analysis, with DRB1 showing the most and HLA-C the fewest.

For this clone: As yet, its antigen is unknown.

The study ran its PCR with 60 Vbeta and 13 Jbeta primers. Profiling relied on immunoSEQ multiplex PCR, and the TCRdb table lists in-frame clones only, not all of them. The sample carries around 190,000 clones, around 82% recorded once. The specimen sequenced was PBMCs. The receptor's source is a man aged 40-50 years in good health and CMV-seropositive.

The CDR3 DNA reads as TGCGCCAGCAGCCCGGACAGGGGGCTAGCCGGGGAGCTGTTTTTT. Residues: CASSPDRGLAGELFF. The rearrangement uses TRBV5-1 and TRBJ2-2, with TRBD1 matching over 11 bases. Germline CDR1 is SGHRS and CDR2 is YFSETQ. The V gene end was trimmed by 4 bases and the J gene end by 6 bases; junction bases not matched to a gene: 5. The CDR3 covers 15 residues.